The next 16 T cell receptor beta chains were all read from a single sample in a study of blood T cell repertoires in COVID-19 (dated by TCRdb to the early 2020s). Library preparation employed the immunoSEQ multiplex PCR assay. TCRdb stores this immuneACCESS table with in-frame sequences only. Part of the clones is absent; in the studies checked, under half of the shortfall reflects unresolved V genes, and no reason is known for the rest. The sample yields some 300,000 clones; roughly 86% were counted once. Approximately 1.8% of the sample goes to the ten largest clones. Sequenced input: peripheral blood. These receptors were collected from a woman aged 25-40 years with COVID-19, enrolled during active disease.

The genes are TRBV9 and TRBJ2-3, with D possibly matching TRBD1 (5 bases). V was cut by 10 bases and J by 0 bases, with 15 bases left in between. The CDR3 contains 14 residues. Germline CDR1 reads SGDLS; CDR2 reads YYNGEE. CDR3 sequence (DNA): TGTGCCTCGGAGAGACAGACAAGCACAGATACGCAGTATTTT. Translating gives CASERQTSTDTQYF.

V gene TRBV6-2 or TRBV6-3 combines with J gene TRBJ2-1; D is unresolved. This CDR3 spans 12 amino acids. Germline CDR1 and CDR2: MNHEY and SVGEGT. Trimming pared 4 bases from V and 9 bases from J, leaving 10 bases between. The CDR3 DNA reads TGTGCCAGCAGTTTGGTCAGTGGTGAGCAGTTCTTC. This encodes CASSLVSGEQFF.

The chain combines TRBV4-1 with TRBJ1-6, with D possibly being TRBD1 (5 bases). This CDR3 contains 16 residues. V lost 0 bases and J lost 5, with 11 bases in between. From germline, CDR1 is MGHRA and CDR2 YSYEKL. The CDR3 sequence: CASSQEPGEHNSPLHF. The CDR3 DNA reads TGCGCCAGCAGCCAAGAGCCGGGGGAACATAATTCACCCCTCCACTTT.

The chain is built from TRBV10-2 and TRBJ2-5; TRBD2 might be the D (5 bases). The CDR3 contains 13 residues. V lost 6 bases and J lost 2, with 10 bases in between. In germline, CDR1 is WSHSY, CDR2 SAAADI. The chain's CDR3 is CASSVREQETQYF. For the CDR3, the DNA is TGCGCCAGCAGCGTCCGGGAACAAGAGACCCAGTACTTC.

The gene calls are TRBV19 and TRBJ1-4, with TRBD1 as a possible D gene (5 bases). Germline values: CDR1 LNHDA, CDR2 SQIVND (reference sequence). The CDR3 runs 15 residues. Deletions cut 5 bases from V and 3 bases from J, with 13 bases between. As DNA, the CDR3 is TGTGCCAGTAGTTACTCAGGGATGCCTAATGAAAAACTGTTTTTT. This codes for CASSYSGMPNEKLFF.

The rearrangement joins TRBV4-3 to TRBJ2-7, with a weak D call TRBD1 (5 bases). There are 15 residues in the CDR3. The germline V gene encodes CDR1 LGHNA and CDR2 YSLEER. V was shortened by 0 bases and J by 0 bases, with 9 bases between the two germline ends. The chain's CDR3 is CASSQDFDSSYEQYF. CDR3 bases: TGCGCCAGCAGCCAAGATTTCGACAGCTCCTACGAGCAGTACTTC.

In its sample, this clone was seen a few times. This chain joins TRBV7-9 and TRBJ1-4; D unclear. The CDR3 runs 14 residues. The V end was cut by 5 bases, the J end by 7 bases, with 14 bases between. Germline CDR1 is SEHNR and CDR2 is FQNEAQ (reference sequence). The CDR3 sequence is CASSPGSTSEKLFF. The CDR3 nucleotides are TGTGCCAGCAGCCCGGGATCAACGAGTGAAAAACTGTTTTTT.

This clone was counted a single time. The gene calls are TRBV6-2 or TRBV6-3 and TRBJ2-5; 7 nucleotides match TRBD2. The CDR3 is 16 residues long. CDR1 and CDR2 (germline): MNHEY, SVGEGT. V lost 4 bases and J lost 3; bases outside the gene matches: 11. The CDR3 DNA reads TGTGCCAGCAGTTCCCGTAGGAGCGGGGAGAAAGAGACCCAGTACTTC. This gives the protein CASSSRRSGEKETQYF.

This chain connects TRBV29-1 to TRBJ2-5; 8 nucleotides align to TRBD1. The CDR3 loop spans 14 amino acids. The V gene end was trimmed by 1 base and the J gene end by 0 bases; junction bases not matched to a gene: 1. Germline V lookup: CDR1 SQVTM, CDR2 ANQGSEA. CDR3: CSVEGDRHQETQYF. CDR3 in DNA: TGCAGCGTTGAAGGGGACAGGCACCAAGAGACCCAGTACTTC.

The gene calls are TRBV5-1 and TRBJ2-1; D gene uncertain. This CDR3 spans 14 amino acids. Trimming took 1 base from V and 0 from J, leaving 5 bases between them. Germline CDR1 SGHRS, CDR2 YFSETQ. CDR3 bases: TGCGCCAGCAGCTTGTCTCCCTCCTACAATGAGCAGTTCTTC. Translation: CASSLSPSYNEQFF.

This clone was observed once. The chain uses TRBV5-1 and TRBJ2-1; D is undetermined. The V end was cut by 0 bases, the J end by 5 bases, with 3 bases between. This CDR3 is 12 amino acids long. Germline CDR1 is SGHRS and CDR2 is YFSETQ. CDR3 bases: TGCGCCAGCAGCTTGGTAGACAATGAGCAGTTCTTC. Translated: CASSLVDNEQFF. Based on the CDR3 plus reference TRBV5-1 and TRBJ2-1, the full variable domain is KAGVTQTPRYLIKTRGQQVTLSCSPISGHRSVSWYQQTPGQGLQFLFEYFSETQRNKGNFPGRFSGRQFSNSRSEMNVSTLELGDSALYLCASSLVDNEQFFGPGTRLTVL.

This clone was recorded once. This chain joins TRBV28 and TRBJ1-4; 8 bases match TRBD1. V lost 4 bases and J lost 8; bases outside the gene matches: 6. The CDR3 is made up of 14 amino acids. CDR1 MDHEN and CDR2 SYDVKM come from the germline V gene. The CDR3, as DNA: TGTGCCAGCAGTTCGGGACAGGTGGGAGAAAAACTGTTTTTT. Its translation is CASSSGQVGEKLFF.

This rearrangement joins TRBV6-5 to TRBJ2-1; 9 bases match TRBD1. Per the germline V gene, CDR1 is MNHEY and CDR2 is SVGAGI. Germline trimming cut 2 bases from V and 9 bases from J; bases unmatched to any gene: 8. The CDR3 extends over 15 amino acids. The chain's CDR3 is CASSYGGTGYGEQFF. The CDR3 DNA is TGTGCCAGCAGTTACGGGGGGACAGGGTATGGTGAGCAGTTCTTC.

The chain joins TRBV6-6 to TRBJ2-5; D possibly corresponds to TRBD1 (5 bases). The CDR3 runs 15 residues. Germline V gives CDR1 MNHNY, CDR2 SVGAGI (reference sequence). The V gene lost 5 bases and the J gene lost 1 base, with 14 bases spanning the gap. Here the CDR3 reads CASSRNQGSQETQYF. Written as DNA, the CDR3 is TGTGCCAGCAGTCGTAACCAGGGTAGCCAAGAGACCCAGTACTTC.

The rearrangement uses TRBV28 and TRBJ2-5; D perhaps matches TRBD2 (6 bases). This CDR3 comprises 14 residues. Trimming pared 5 bases from V and 6 bases from J, leaving 16 bases between. Germline V CDR1 and CDR2: MDHEN, SYDVKM. CDR3 region: CASSPLPGLQTQYF. As DNA, the CDR3 is TGTGCCAGCAGTCCCTTGCCGGGACTCCAGACCCAGTACTTC.

V gene TRBV12-3 or TRBV12-4 combines with J gene TRBJ1-4; no clear D gene. This CDR3 comprises 13 residues. V shed 3 bases and J shed 8 bases, with 10 bases lying between them. This chain's CDR3 is CASSFARHEKLFF. For the CDR3, the DNA is TGTGCCAGCAGTTTTGCCAGGCACGAAAAACTGTTTTTT.